What follows are 27 T cell receptor beta chains derived from one specimen sequenced in a study of graft-versus-host responses after intestinal transplantation. Here immunoSEQ multiplex PCR was the method, and the copy in TCRdb shows in-frame clones only, minus some. Of roughly 21,000 clones in the sample, 40% to 50% were seen once. Co-plating was performed using 200,000 CFSE-labeled responder cells and 200,000 irradiated, violet-dye-labeled stimulator cells. Specimen: alloreactive CD8+ T cells from a mixed lymphocyte reaction culture, collected before intestinal transplant. Subset of the sample: CFSE-low proliferating T cells sorted from roughly 6-day pre-transplant mixed lymphocyte reaction (GvH or HvG direction). The receptor source for this set is a human patient who received an intestinal transplant.

This chain uses TRBV25-1 with TRBJ1-2; D gene ambiguous. The CDR3 covers 12 residues. In germline, CDR1 is MGHDK, CDR2 SYGVNS. V was trimmed by 1 base and J by 8 bases, leaving 8 bases between them. The CDR3 coding sequence is TGTGCCAGCAGTGAATTACCTGGAGGCTACACCTTC. It is translated as CASSELPGGYTF.

This clone was seen more than once but under ten times. The rearrangement links TRBV5-6 to TRBJ2-7; no reliable D call. The CDR3 sequence is 15 residues long. Germline CDR1 and CDR2: SGHDT and YYEEEE. V was shortened by 0 bases and J by 2 bases, with 12 bases between the two germline ends. The CDR3 region has the DNA TGTGCCAGCAGCTTGGTACCGGGCACAACCTACGAGCAGTACTTC. Amino acid sequence: CASSLVPGTTYEQYF.

The genes are TRBV7-3 and TRBJ1-3; 10 bases map to TRBD1. V lost 4 bases to trimming and J lost 4 bases; unmatched junction nucleotides: 10. CDR3 length equals 17 residues. Germline V lookup: CDR1 SGHTA, CDR2 FQGTGA. This CDR3 reads CASSSRTGGVVGNTIYF. DNA for the CDR3: TGTGCCAGCAGCTCCAGGACAGGGGGAGTAGTCGGAAACACCATATATTTT.

Only a few counts were recorded for this clone. V is TRBV7-3 and J is TRBJ1-1; D not certain. The V gene's germline CDR1 is SGHTA and CDR2 FQGTGA. V dropped 5 bases and J dropped 2 bases, with 9 bases sitting between them. The CDR3 consists of 13 residues. The CDR3 region is CASSPQSNTEAFF. The CDR3 region has the DNA TGTGCCAGCAGCCCCCAGTCAAACACTGAAGCTTTCTTT.

The chain employs TRBV30 and TRBJ2-7; D is possibly TRBD1 or TRBD2 (5 bases each). Trimming cost V 2 bases and J 2 bases, with 16 bases left between them. This CDR3 is built from 15 residues. The germline gives CDR1 GTSNPN, CDR2 SVGIG (reference sequence). CDR3 sequence: CAWSRLSGLTYEQYF. CDR3 nucleotide sequence: TGTGCCTGGAGTAGGCTCTCGGGGCTTACCTACGAGCAGTACTTC.

The chain joins TRBV2 to TRBJ2-7; TRBD1 matches at 9 bases. There are 16 residues in the CDR3. The ends lost 7 bases at V and 0 bases at J; junction bases unmatched: 10. From germline, CDR1 is SNHLY and CDR2 FYNNEI. The CDR3 nucleotides are TGTGCCAGCACAAAGGACAGGGGTATCAGCTCCTACGAGCAGTACTTC. This sequence encodes CASTKDRGISSYEQYF.

As regards this clone: A read error is possible here, since a much larger clone lies one base away. V is TRBV11-2 and J is TRBJ2-7, with D perhaps TRBD1 (5 bases). CDR1 is SGHAT, CDR2 FQNNGV, per germline. CDR3 length equals 12 residues. The CDR3 sequence: CASSLAGYGQYF. The CDR3 DNA reads TGTGCCAGCAGCTTAGCAGGGTACGGGCAGTACTTC.

This rearrangement joins TRBV10-3 to TRBJ2-7; possible D gene TRBD1, 6 bases. V lost 4 bases and J lost 9, with 10 bases in between. This CDR3 is 11 amino acids long. Germline V gene lookup returns CDR1 ENHRY and CDR2 SYGVKD. The CDR3 loop is CAISAGAVQYF. In DNA, the CDR3 is TGTGCCATCAGTGCAGGGGCGGTGCAGTACTTC.

This clone was detected a few times. V and J are TRBV5-1 and TRBJ2-7, with TRBD2 identical over 9 bases. Trimming at V came to 4 bases and at J to 2 bases, leaving 7 bases not matched to a gene. Germline CDR1 SGHRS, CDR2 YFSETQ. CDR3 length equals 15 residues. The CDR3 sequence: CASSPGAGGPYEQYF. CDR3 sequence (DNA): TGCGCCAGCAGCCCTGGAGCGGGAGGTCCCTACGAGCAGTACTTC.

This clone was seen only a few times. The CDR3 spells CASSAGLAGVSEQYF. The CDR3 nucleotides are TGTGCCAGCAGCGCCGGACTAGCGGGAGTATCCGAGCAGTACTTC. V usage is TRBV7-6 and J usage is TRBJ2-7, with 13 bases aligning to TRBD2. The CDR3 has 15 residues. CDR1 and CDR2 from the germline V gene are SGHVS and FNYEAQ. Trimming at V came to 5 bases and at J to 6 bases, leaving 7 bases not matched to a gene.

The rearrangement joins TRBV19 to TRBJ2-1, with D tentatively TRBD1 or TRBD2 (5 bases each). Per the germline V gene, CDR1 is LNHDA and CDR2 is SQIVND (reference sequence). Between the trimmed V and J ends, which lost 6 bases and 7 bases, there was a span of 13 bases. The CDR3 totals 13 residues. The CDR3 region has the DNA TGTGCCAGTAGCCAAGGGACGGGAAATGAGCAGTTCTTC. Its translation: CASSQGTGNEQFF.

This sequence joins TRBV2 and TRBJ1-2; no firm D call. CDR1 and CDR2 from the germline V gene are SNHLY and FYNNEI. This CDR3 comprises 13 residues. V gave up 4 bases and J gave up 8 bases, with 14 bases separating them. The CDR3 sequence: CASSGGFRRGYTF. CDR3 bases: TGTGCCAGCAGTGGAGGCTTCAGACGCGGCTACACCTTC.

The V call is TRBV20-1, the J call TRBJ1-2; no clear D gene. The CDR3 is 10 amino acids. Trimming left V 6 bases short and J 8 bases short, with 10 bases between. Germline V gene data show CDR1 as DFQATT and CDR2 as SNEGSKA (reference sequence). The DNA of the CDR3 is TGCAGTGCCGAAGGAGAAGGCTACACCTTC. Protein sequence: CSAEGEGYTF.

This clone has a handful of counts. This rearrangement joins TRBV5-1 to TRBJ2-3; possible D gene TRBD2, 6 bases. V was pared by 5 bases and J by 4 bases, with 14 bases between. The CDR3 is 14 residues long. The germline CDR1 and CDR2 sequences are SGHRS and YFSETQ. Here the CDR3 DNA reads TGCGCCAGCAGGGCGGAGGGCCGGGCAGATACGCAGTATTTT. Translating it yields CASRAEGRADTQYF. The full variable domain, in which reference TRBV5-1 and TRBJ2-3 provide the parts outside the CDR3, is KAGVTQTPRYLIKTRGQQVTLSCSPISGHRSVSWYQQTPGQGLQFLFEYFSETQRNKGNFPGRFSGRQFSNSRSEMNVSTLELGDSALYLCASRAEGRADTQYFGPGTRLTVL.

The rearrangement uses TRBV11-3 and TRBJ2-1; TRBD2 is a possible D gene (6 bases). The CDR3 length is 13 residues. Per the germline V gene, CDR1 is SGHNT and CDR2 is YENEEA. Trimming took 5 bases from V and 6 from J, leaving 11 bases between them. CDR3 loop: CASSHRLVNEQFF. CDR3 DNA sequence: TGTGCCAGCAGCCATCGACTAGTCAATGAGCAGTTCTTC.

The genes are TRBV7-3 and TRBJ2-4; perhaps TRBD1 as D (6 bases). Germline loops: CDR1 SGHTA, CDR2 FQGTGA. This CDR3 has 17 residues. Trimming pared 2 bases from V and 8 bases from J, leaving 22 bases between. The CDR3: CASSLVGRGIPGHIQYF. CDR3 nucleotide sequence: TGTGCCAGCAGCTTAGTGGGCAGGGGAATCCCCGGTCACATTCAGTACTTC.

The chain carries TRBV5-1 and TRBJ2-1; tentatively, D is TRBD1 (6 bases). CDR1 and CDR2 (germline): SGHRS, YFSETQ. The CDR3 is 15 residues long. The V and J ends lost 5 bases and 8 bases respectively, with 20 bases between them. The CDR3 protein is CASSYAPRTVYEQFF. The DNA of the CDR3 is TGCGCCAGCAGTTATGCGCCACGGACAGTTTATGAGCAGTTCTTC. Using reference TRBV5-1 and TRBJ2-1 for the parts outside the CDR3, the full variable domain is KAGVTQTPRYLIKTRGQQVTLSCSPISGHRSVSWYQQTPGQGLQFLFEYFSETQRNKGNFPGRFSGRQFSNSRSEMNVSTLELGDSALYLCASSYAPRTVYEQFFGPGTRLTVL.

This clone turned up a few times. This chain connects TRBV6-5 to TRBJ2-7; D gene ambiguous. There are 15 residues in the CDR3. V lost 6 bases, J lost 3 bases, and 18 bases lay in between. CDR1 and CDR2 from the germline V gene are MNHEY and SVGAGI. CDR3 sequence: CASRGFIHNLYEQYF. Here the CDR3 DNA reads TGTGCCAGCAGGGGTTTCATTCACAATCTCTACGAGCAGTACTTC.

The gene calls are TRBV19 and TRBJ1-5; D is undetermined. CDR1 is LNHDA, CDR2 SQIVND, per germline (reference sequence). V dropped 6 bases and J dropped 4 bases, with 10 bases sitting between them. The CDR3 extends over 13 amino acids. As DNA, the CDR3 is TGTGCCAGTAGCTCCATGCTGAATCAGCCCCAGCATTTT. This encodes CASSSMLNQPQHF.

The table lists this clone with a few counts. Here the CDR3 DNA reads TGTGCCAGCAGCCGATCATATAGCAATCAGCCCCAGCATTTT. This gives the protein CASSRSYSNQPQHF. This chain connects TRBV7-2 to TRBJ1-5; D uncertain. CDR3 length: 14 amino acids. Germline CDR1 reads SGHTA; CDR2 reads FQGNSA. Trimming shortened V by 5 bases and J by 0 bases, and 8 bases separated the two germline ends.

In its sample, this clone ranks as medium-sized (0.01 to 0.1%). CDR3 in DNA: TGCGCCAGCAGCACTATAGCGGGAGGGCCAACAGATACGCAGTATTTT. It encodes CASSTIAGGPTDTQYF. The J gene is TRBJ2-3, the V gene TRBV5-1; 11 nucleotides match TRBD2. Germline CDR1 SGHRS, CDR2 YFSETQ. V shed 4 bases, J shed 3 bases, and the junction held 7 bases outside the gene matches. This CDR3 is built from 16 residues.

This clone has just a few counts. The chain carries TRBV19 and TRBJ1-1, with a tentative D call TRBD1 (5 bases). Trimming removed 2 bases from V and 0 bases from J, with 10 bases in between. The germline V gene has CDR1 LNHDA and CDR2 SQIVND (reference sequence). The CDR3 covers 15 residues. CDR3 in amino acids: CASSISGTVNTEAFF. CDR3 sequence (DNA): TGTGCCAGTAGTATATCCGGGACGGTGAACACTGAAGCTTTCTTT.

V gene TRBV6-1 combines with J gene TRBJ2-3, with D perhaps matching TRBD2 (5 bases). Germline loops: CDR1 MNHNS, CDR2 SASEGT. V lost 6 bases, J lost 6 bases, and 13 bases lay in between. The length of the CDR3 is 13 residues. The CDR3 DNA reads as TGTGCCAGCAGGACCGGGAAGGTGGATACGCAGTATTTT. It translates to CASRTGKVDTQYF.

This clone was seen a few times. V and J are TRBV4-1 and TRBJ2-6, with D unresolved. Germline V lookup: CDR1 MGHRA, CDR2 YSYEKL. The CDR3 extends over 15 amino acids. With 3 bases removed from V and 0 bases from J, the gap between germline ends came to 6 bases. The CDR3 sequence: CASSQDSSGANVLTF. CDR3 sequence (DNA): TGCGCCAGCAGCCAGGATAGCTCTGGGGCCAACGTCCTGACTTTC.

V usage is TRBV25-1 and J usage is TRBJ2-3; D might be TRBD2 (5 bases). Germline V gene sequence: CDR1 MGHDK, CDR2 SYGVNS. Trimming pared 4 bases from V and 0 bases from J, leaving 11 bases between. The CDR3 is made up of 15 amino acids. The CDR3 protein is CASSARGTSTDTQYF. The DNA for the CDR3 is TGTGCCAGCAGTGCTCGGGGTACTAGCACAGATACGCAGTATTTT.

This clone was observed a handful of times. The chain combines TRBV7-6 with TRBJ2-3, with a weak D call TRBD2 (6 bases). V was pared by 2 bases and J by 4 bases, with 16 bases between. Germline loops: CDR1 SGHVS, CDR2 FNYEAQ. This CDR3 spans 16 amino acids. As DNA, the CDR3 is TGTGCCAGCAGCTTATCCCCCAGACTAGGATCAGATACGCAGTATTTT. This codes for CASSLSPRLGSDTQYF.

The chain links TRBV9 to TRBJ1-2, with D unclear. CDR3 length equals 14 residues. Trimming removed 0 bases from V and 1 base from J, with 7 bases in between. Germline lookup yields CDR1 SGDLS and CDR2 YYNGEE. CDR3 protein: CASSVDANNYGYTF. The CDR3, as DNA: TGTGCCAGCAGCGTAGACGCCAATAACTATGGCTACACCTTC.